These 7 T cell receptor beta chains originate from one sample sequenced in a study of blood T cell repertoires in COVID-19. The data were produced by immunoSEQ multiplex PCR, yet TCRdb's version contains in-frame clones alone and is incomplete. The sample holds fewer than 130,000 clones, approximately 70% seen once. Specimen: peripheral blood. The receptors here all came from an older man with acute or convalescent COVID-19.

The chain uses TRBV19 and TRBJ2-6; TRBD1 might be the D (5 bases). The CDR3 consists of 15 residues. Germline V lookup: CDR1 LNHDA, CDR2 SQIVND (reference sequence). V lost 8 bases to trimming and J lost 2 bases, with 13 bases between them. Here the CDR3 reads CASHRGEAGANVLTF. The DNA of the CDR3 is TGTGCCAGTCATAGGGGTGAAGCTGGGGCCAACGTCCTGACTTTC.

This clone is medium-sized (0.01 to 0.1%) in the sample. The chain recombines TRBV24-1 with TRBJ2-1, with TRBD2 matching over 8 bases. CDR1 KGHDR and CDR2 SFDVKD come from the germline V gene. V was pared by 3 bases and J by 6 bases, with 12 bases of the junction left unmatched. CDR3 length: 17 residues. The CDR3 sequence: CATSDLDLSSGSNEQFF. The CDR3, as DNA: TGTGCCACCAGTGATCTCGATTTATCTAGCGGGTCCAATGAGCAGTTCTTC.

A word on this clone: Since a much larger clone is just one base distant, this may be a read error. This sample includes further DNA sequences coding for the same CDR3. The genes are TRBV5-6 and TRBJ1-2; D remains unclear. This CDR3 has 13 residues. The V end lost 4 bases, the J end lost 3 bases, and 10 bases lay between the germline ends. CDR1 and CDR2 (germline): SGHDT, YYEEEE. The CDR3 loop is CASSLDGDYGYTF. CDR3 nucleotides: TGTGCCAGCAGCCTGGACGGGGACTATGGCTACACCTTC.

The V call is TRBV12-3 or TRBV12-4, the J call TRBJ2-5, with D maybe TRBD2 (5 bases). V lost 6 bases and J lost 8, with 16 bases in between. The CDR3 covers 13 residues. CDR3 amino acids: CASSILVMETQYF. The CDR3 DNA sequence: TGTGCCAGCAGCATACTAGTTATGGAAACCCAGTACTTC.

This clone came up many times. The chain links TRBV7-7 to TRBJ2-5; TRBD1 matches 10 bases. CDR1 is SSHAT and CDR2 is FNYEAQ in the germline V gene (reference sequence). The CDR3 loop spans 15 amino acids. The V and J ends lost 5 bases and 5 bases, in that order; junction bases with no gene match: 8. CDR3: CASSEQTGGTETQYF. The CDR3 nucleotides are TGTGCCAGCAGCGAACAGACAGGGGGCACGGAGACCCAGTACTTC.

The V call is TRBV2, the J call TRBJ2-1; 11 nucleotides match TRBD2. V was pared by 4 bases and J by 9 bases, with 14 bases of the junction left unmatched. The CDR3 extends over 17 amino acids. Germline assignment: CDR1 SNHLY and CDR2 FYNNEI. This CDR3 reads CASSVRGLAETRGEQFF. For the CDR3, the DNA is TGTGCCAGCAGTGTCCGGGGACTAGCGGAGACTCGTGGTGAGCAGTTCTTC.

CDR3 nucleotides: TGTGCCATTTCAGCACAGGGGGATCAGCCCCAGCATTTT. Amino acid sequence: CAISAQGDQPQHF. This chain connects TRBV19 to TRBJ1-5; 8 bases map to TRBD1. CDR1 is LNHDA, CDR2 SQIVND, per germline (reference sequence). V was pared by 10 bases and J by 5 bases, with 7 bases of the junction left unmatched. The CDR3 length is 13 residues.